This T cell receptor beta chain was recorded in a study of Ad26.COV2.S vaccination and SARS-CoV-2 variants. Overall study findings and caveats: Placebo recipients trailed vaccine recipients in spike-specific TCR breadth. The TCR breadth and depth analyses may have understated or missed part of the total T cell responses. Across vaccine and placebo recipients, the breadth of non-spike TCRs was similar. Substantial response breadth was reportedly seen for spike-specific CD8+ and CD4+ T cells after vaccination.

About this clone itself: Antigen unknown.

Here immunoSEQ multiplex PCR was the method, and the copy in TCRdb shows in-frame clones only, minus some. This table holds thousands of clones, less than 90% found once. Germline assignment: CDR1 LNHNV and CDR2 YYDKDF (reference sequence). The V segment lost 0 bases and the J segment 4 bases; nucleotides outside the gene matches: 3. The CDR3 is 16 residues long. The chain recombines TRBV15 with TRBJ1-4, with 9 bases aligning to TRBD1. The material was peripheral blood, obtained after recovery from COVID-19. The sequence was obtained from a human donor who had recovered from COVID-19. The CDR3 here is CATSRDGTGINEKLFF. CDR3 DNA: TGTGCCACCAGCAGAGATGGGACAGGGATTAATGAAAAACTGTTTTTT.